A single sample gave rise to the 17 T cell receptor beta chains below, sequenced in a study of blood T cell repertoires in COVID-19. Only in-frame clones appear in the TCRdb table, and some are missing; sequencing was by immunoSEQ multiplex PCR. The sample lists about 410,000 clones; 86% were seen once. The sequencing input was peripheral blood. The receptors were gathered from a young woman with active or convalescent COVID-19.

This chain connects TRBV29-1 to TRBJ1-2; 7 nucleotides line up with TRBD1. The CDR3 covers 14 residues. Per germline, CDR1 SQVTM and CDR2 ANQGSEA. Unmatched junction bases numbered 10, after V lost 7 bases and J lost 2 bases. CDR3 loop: CSADGTALNYGYTF. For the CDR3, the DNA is TGCAGCGCCGACGGGACAGCCTTAAACTATGGCTACACCTTC.

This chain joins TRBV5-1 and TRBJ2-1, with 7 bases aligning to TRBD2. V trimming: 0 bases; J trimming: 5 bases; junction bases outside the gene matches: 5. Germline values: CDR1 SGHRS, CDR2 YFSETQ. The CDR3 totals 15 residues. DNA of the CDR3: TGCGCCAGCAGCTTGGCCGATGGGAGGGACAATGAGCAGTTCTTC. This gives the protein CASSLADGRDNEQFF.

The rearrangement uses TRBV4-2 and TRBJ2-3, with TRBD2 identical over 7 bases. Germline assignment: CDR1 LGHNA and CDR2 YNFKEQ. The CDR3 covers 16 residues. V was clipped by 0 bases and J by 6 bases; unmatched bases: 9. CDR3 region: CASSQDRASGADTQYF. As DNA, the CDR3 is TGTGCCAGCAGCCAAGATAGGGCTAGCGGCGCCGATACGCAGTATTTT.

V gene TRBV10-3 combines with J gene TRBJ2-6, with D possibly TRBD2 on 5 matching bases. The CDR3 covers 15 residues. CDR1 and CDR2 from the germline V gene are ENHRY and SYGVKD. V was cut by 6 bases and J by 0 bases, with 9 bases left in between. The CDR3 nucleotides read TGTGCCATCAGGGACTTCAACTCTGGGGCCAACGTCCTGACTTTC. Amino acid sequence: CAIRDFNSGANVLTF.

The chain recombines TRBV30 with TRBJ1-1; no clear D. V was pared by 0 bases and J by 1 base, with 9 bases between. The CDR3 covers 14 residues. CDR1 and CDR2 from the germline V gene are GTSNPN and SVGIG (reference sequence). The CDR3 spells CAWSVLVGNTEAFF. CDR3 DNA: TGTGCCTGGAGTGTACTCGTCGGGAACACTGAAGCTTTCTTT. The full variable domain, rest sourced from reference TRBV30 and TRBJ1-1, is SQTIHQWPATLVQPVGSPLSLECTVEGTSNPNLYWYRQAAGRGLQLLFYSVGIGQISSEVPQNLSASRPQDRQFILSSKKLLLSDSGFYLCAWSVLVGNTEAFFGQGTRLTVV.

CDR3 DNA sequence: TGTGCCAGCAGTGAGAAGGGGCATGGAAACACCATATATTTT. It encodes CASSEKGHGNTIYF. The gene calls are TRBV6-1 and TRBJ1-3; the D gene is possibly TRBD1 (5 bases). CDR1 is MNHNS and CDR2 is SASEGT in the germline V gene. This CDR3 has 14 amino acids. The ends were cut back, 3 bases at V and 3 bases at J, with 9 bases in the middle.

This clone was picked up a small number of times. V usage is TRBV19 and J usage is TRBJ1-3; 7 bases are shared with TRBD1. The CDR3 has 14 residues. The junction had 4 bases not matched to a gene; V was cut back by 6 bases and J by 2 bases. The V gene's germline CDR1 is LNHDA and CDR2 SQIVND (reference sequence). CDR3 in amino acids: CASSRGVPGNTIYF. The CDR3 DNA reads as TGTGCCAGTAGCAGGGGGGTACCTGGAAACACCATATATTTT.

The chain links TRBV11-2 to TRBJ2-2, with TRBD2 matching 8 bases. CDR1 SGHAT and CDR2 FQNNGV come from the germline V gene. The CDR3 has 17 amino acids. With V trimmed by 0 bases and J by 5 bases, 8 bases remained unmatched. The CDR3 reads CASSLDISGGLTGELFF. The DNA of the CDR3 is TGTGCCAGCAGCTTAGATATCTCGGGGGGGCTAACCGGGGAGCTGTTTTTT. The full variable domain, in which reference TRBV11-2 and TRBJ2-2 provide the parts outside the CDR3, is EAGVAQSPRYKIIEKRQSVAFWCNPISGHATLYWYQQILGQGPKLLIQFQNNGVVDDSQLPKDRFSAERLKGVDSTLKIQPAKLEDSAVYLCASSLDISGGLTGELFFGEGSRLTVL.

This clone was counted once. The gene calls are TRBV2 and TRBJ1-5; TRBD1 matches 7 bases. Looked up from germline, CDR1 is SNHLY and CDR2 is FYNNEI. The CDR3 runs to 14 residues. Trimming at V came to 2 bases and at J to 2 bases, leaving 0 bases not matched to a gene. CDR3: CASSEQGGNQPQHF. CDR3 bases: TGTGCCAGCAGTGAACAGGGGGGCAATCAGCCCCAGCATTTT.

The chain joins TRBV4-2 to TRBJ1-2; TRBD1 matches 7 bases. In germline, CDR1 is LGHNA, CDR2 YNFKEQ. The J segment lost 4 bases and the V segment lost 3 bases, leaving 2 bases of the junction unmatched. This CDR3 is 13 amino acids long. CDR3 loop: CASSQGQSYGYTF. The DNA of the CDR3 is TGTGCCAGCAGCCAGGGACAGAGCTATGGCTACACCTTC.

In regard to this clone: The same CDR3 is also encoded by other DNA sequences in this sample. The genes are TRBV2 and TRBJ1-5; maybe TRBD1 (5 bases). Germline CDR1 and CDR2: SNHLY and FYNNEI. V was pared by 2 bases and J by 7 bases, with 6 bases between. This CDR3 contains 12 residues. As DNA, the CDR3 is TGTGCCAGCAGTGAACAGGGACAGCCCCAGCATTTT. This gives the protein CASSEQGQPQHF.

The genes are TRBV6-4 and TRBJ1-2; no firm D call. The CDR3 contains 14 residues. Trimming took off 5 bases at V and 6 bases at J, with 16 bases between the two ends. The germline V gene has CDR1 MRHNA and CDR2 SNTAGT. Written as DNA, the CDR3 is TGTGCCAGCAGTACGGGATCAGAAATAGATGGCTACACCTTC. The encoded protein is CASSTGSEIDGYTF.

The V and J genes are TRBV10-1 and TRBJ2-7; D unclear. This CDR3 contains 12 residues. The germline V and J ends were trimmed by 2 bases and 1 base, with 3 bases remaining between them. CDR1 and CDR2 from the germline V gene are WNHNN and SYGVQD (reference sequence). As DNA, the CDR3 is TGCGCCAGCAGTGAGACATCCTACGAGCAGTACTTC. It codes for CASSETSYEQYF.

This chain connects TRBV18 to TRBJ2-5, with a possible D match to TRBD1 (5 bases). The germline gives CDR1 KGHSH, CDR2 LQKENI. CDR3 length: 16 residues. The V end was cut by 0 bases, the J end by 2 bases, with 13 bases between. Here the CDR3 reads CASSPPDVRQQETQYF. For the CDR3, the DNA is TGTGCCAGCTCACCACCTGACGTAAGACAGCAAGAGACCCAGTACTTC.

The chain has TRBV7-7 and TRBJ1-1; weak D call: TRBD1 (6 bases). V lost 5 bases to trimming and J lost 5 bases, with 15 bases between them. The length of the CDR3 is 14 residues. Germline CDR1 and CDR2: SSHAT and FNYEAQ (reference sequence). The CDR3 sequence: CASSAYRDGTEAFF. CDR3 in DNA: TGTGCCAGCAGCGCCTACAGGGATGGTACTGAAGCTTTCTTT.

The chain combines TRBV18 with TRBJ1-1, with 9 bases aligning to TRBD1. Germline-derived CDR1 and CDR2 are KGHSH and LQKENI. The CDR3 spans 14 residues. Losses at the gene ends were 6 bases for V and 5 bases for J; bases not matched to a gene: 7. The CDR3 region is CASSTGGVFTEAFF. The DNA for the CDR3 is TGTGCCAGCTCTACAGGGGGCGTTTTTACTGAAGCTTTCTTT.

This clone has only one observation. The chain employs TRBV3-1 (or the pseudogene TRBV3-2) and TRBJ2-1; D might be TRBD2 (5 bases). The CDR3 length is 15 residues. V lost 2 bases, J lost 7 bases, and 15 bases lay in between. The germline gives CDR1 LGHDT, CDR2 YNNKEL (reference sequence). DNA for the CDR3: TGTGCCAGCAGCCAAAGTAGTCTAGCAGAGAATGAGCAGTTCTTC. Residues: CASSQSSLAENEQFF.